This T cell receptor (beta chain) comes out of a study of T cells after yellow fever vaccination. General study findings and limits: One caveat is that FACS-sorted repertoires could contain abundant clonotypes contaminating from the bulk population. The CD4 and CD8 compartments had a small share of their clonotypes in common.

Making TCR cDNA involved 5'RACE template switching, which added UMIs and a universal primer site. Each CDR3 protein gets one entry after TCRdb re-called the 5' RACE reads with MiXCR. The sample has more than 450,000 distinct CDR3 sequences, 20% to 25% seen once. Germline values: CDR1 LGHNA, CDR2 YNFKEQ. V was pared by 4 bases and J by 5 bases, with 14 bases between. The CDR3 is 14 amino acids. This clonotype turned up a few times. Its antigen is currently unknown. This sequence originates from a man aged 18 to 29 who received the YFV17D yellow fever vaccine. The sample consisted of PBMCs, taken less than 25 days after the first yellow fever vaccination. The V gene is TRBV4-2, the J gene TRBJ1-1; TRBD1 is a possible D gene (5 bases). The CDR3 DNA sequence: TGTGCCAGCAGCCGACCGGGGACTTGGACTGAAGCTTTCTTT. Its translation is CASSRPGTWTEAFF.